A selection of T cell receptor beta chains follows, all from one sample in a study of monozygotic twins with inflammatory bowel disease. After re-calling the 5' RACE reads, TCRdb lists one entry per CDR3 protein, DNA absent. The sample totals 350,000 to 400,000 distinct CDR3 sequences. The sample comprised blood. The source is a human donor with ulcerative colitis or Crohn's disease, or a healthy co-twin of an affected twin (not recorded which). The CDR3 runs from the conserved cysteine through the conserved F or W.

J gene: TRBJ1-2
CDR3 length: 17
V gene: TRBV7-6
CDR3 protein: CASSLGLGTETISGYTF

J gene: TRBJ2-2
CDR3 length: 16
V gene: TRBV5-1
CDR3 protein: CASSRAGGKDTGELLF

J gene: TRBJ2-5
CDR3 length: 15
V gene: TRBV5-6
CDR3 protein: CASSLFGRPQETQYF

J gene: TRBJ1-6
CDR3 length: 16
V gene: TRBV5-1
CDR3 protein: CASSLAGGQKNSPLHF

J gene: TRBJ2-6
CDR3 length: 11
V gene: TRBV7-9
CDR3 protein: CVGAGANVLTF

J gene: TRBJ2-2
CDR3 length: 16
V gene: TRBV25-1
CDR3 protein: CASSGEGGLHTGELFF

J gene: TRBJ1-2
CDR3 length: 14
V gene: TRBV5-1
CDR3 protein: CASSEGSSLYGYTF

J gene: TRBJ2-5
CDR3 length: 15
V gene: TRBV29-1
CDR3 protein: CSVALAGGVQETQYF

J gene: TRBJ2-7
CDR3 length: 14
V gene: TRBV6-5
CDR3 protein: CASSYSPQDYEQYF

J gene: TRBJ1-1
CDR3 length: 13
V gene: TRBV5-1
CDR3 protein: CTSSSEGGAGAFF

J gene: TRBJ2-1
CDR3 length: 17
V gene: TRBV5-1
CDR3 protein: CASSLDAGASSYNEQFF

J gene: TRBJ2-7
CDR3 length: 15
V gene: TRBV9
CDR3 protein: CASSVEGTEAYEQYF

J gene: TRBJ1-1
CDR3 length: 14
V gene: TRBV7-3
CDR3 protein: CASSPQAPNTEAFF

J gene: TRBJ1-1
CDR3 length: 13
V gene: TRBV23-1
CDR3 protein: CASKQSRNTEAFF

J gene: TRBJ2-3
CDR3 length: 13
V gene: TRBV6-6
CDR3 protein: CASVISNTDTQYF

J gene: TRBJ1-2
CDR3 length: 15
V gene: TRBV7-9
CDR3 protein: CASSLAPDRDYGYTF

J gene: TRBJ1-2
CDR3 length: 15
V gene: TRBV18
CDR3 protein: CASSPDSRGQPGYTF

J gene: TRBJ1-1
CDR3 length: 16
V gene: TRBV13
CDR3 protein: CASSSNRGLGNTEAFF

J gene: TRBJ2-3
CDR3 length: 18
V gene: TRBV11-2
CDR3 protein: CASSSLELAGGRTDTQYF

J gene: TRBJ2-2
CDR3 length: 13
V gene: TRBV5-1
CDR3 protein: CASSSENTGELFF

J gene: TRBJ1-1
CDR3 length: 15
V gene: TRBV5-5
CDR3 protein: CASSLGPGLGTEAFF

J gene: TRBJ2-3
CDR3 length: 15
V gene: TRBV5-1
CDR3 protein: CASSLESGVTDTQYF

J gene: TRBJ2-7
CDR3 length: 13
V gene: TRBV3-1
CDR3 protein: CASSQGLADEQYF

J gene: TRBJ2-5
CDR3 length: 14
V gene: TRBV7-3
CDR3 protein: CASSLGGSQETQYF

J gene: TRBJ2-5
CDR3 length: 11
V gene: TRBV20-1
CDR3 protein: CSARDVHQQYF

J gene: TRBJ1-1
CDR3 length: 11
V gene: TRBV21-1
CDR3 protein: CASIVRGQAFF

J gene: TRBJ2-1
CDR3 length: 18
V gene: TRBV11-1
CDR3 protein: CASSLGGGVGTRVHEQFF

J gene: TRBJ1-1
CDR3 length: 14
V gene: TRBV20-1
CDR3 protein: CSARPTGLGTEAFF

J gene: TRBJ2-1
CDR3 length: 15
V gene: TRBV12-3/TRBV12-4
CDR3 protein: CASRGTDSGYNEQFF

J gene: TRBJ1-1
CDR3 length: 12
V gene: TRBV5-1
CDR3 protein: CASSLTTHEAFF

J gene: TRBJ2-1
CDR3 length: 13
V gene: TRBV5-1
CDR3 protein: CASFRSLLDEQFF

J gene: TRBJ1-1
CDR3 length: 15
V gene: TRBV5-1
CDR3 protein: CASSLVGQTNTEAFF

J gene: TRBJ1-1
CDR3 length: 12
V gene: TRBV5-6
CDR3 protein: CASSSPPRRAFF

J gene: TRBJ2-3
CDR3 length: 16
V gene: TRBV4-3
CDR3 protein: CASSRTHLGLSDTQYF

J gene: TRBJ2-5
CDR3 length: 16
V gene: TRBV5-1
CDR3 protein: CAISLGLAGIGETQYF

J gene: TRBJ1-6
CDR3 length: 13
V gene: TRBV7-2
CDR3 protein: CASSLANNSPLHF

J gene: TRBJ1-3
CDR3 length: 14
V gene: TRBV28
CDR3 protein: CASAPTLGGNTIYF

J gene: TRBJ2-1
CDR3 length: 14
V gene: TRBV27
CDR3 protein: CASRPQGGPNEQFF

J gene: TRBJ2-7
CDR3 length: 13
V gene: TRBV28
CDR3 protein: CASSLSAPHEQYF

J gene: TRBJ1-1
CDR3 length: 15
V gene: TRBV4-1
CDR3 protein: CASSQNRASSTEAFF

J gene: TRBJ1-1
CDR3 length: 16
V gene: TRBV19
CDR3 protein: CASSTGTVLLNTEAFF

J gene: TRBJ2-3
CDR3 length: 16
V gene: TRBV5-7
CDR3 protein: CASSLRRGGGSDTQYF